This T cell receptor beta chain was observed in a study of blood T cell repertoires in COVID-19. Study context: Italy, Spain and the United States were the sources of the convalescent and acute COVID-19 samples.

The germline V and J ends were trimmed by 1 base and 5 bases, with 4 bases remaining between them. Looked up from germline, CDR1 is SGDLS and CDR2 is YYNGEE. The CDR3 has 13 residues. The repertoire was sequenced with immunoSEQ multiplex PCR; TCRdb's copy has only in-frame clones and lacks some. The sample holds about 63,000 clones, about 83% seen once. The sequenced sample was peripheral blood. The rearrangement uses TRBV9 and TRBJ1-6; D call uncertain. This receptor was taken from a woman older than 75 with acute or convalescent COVID-19. CDR3 nucleotides: TGTGCCAGCAGCGTAACTGATAATTCACCCCTCCACTTT. It encodes CASSVTDNSPLHF.